This record covers a single TCR beta chain. Its target is unknown. At one end the junction does not follow the germline gene, possibly because of a read error. The sample is drawn from a study of T cells in Graves' hyperthyroidism and ophthalmopathy. Regions amplified from RNA transcripts were the TCR beta CDR3 regions. The HTBI primer set drove a first-round RT-PCR of the TCR CDR3. TCRdb re-analysed the multiplex PCR reads in MiXCR, keeping a single row per CDR3 protein. This sample has fewer than 350,000 distinct CDR3 sequences, with less than 20% found just once. Each 10 ml fresh peripheral blood draw supplied the PBMCs. General study points: A 13 V-J model separated ophthalmopathy from stable hyperthyroidism.

The CDR3 sequence is 14 residues long. Per the germline V gene, CDR1 is ENHRY and CDR2 is SYGVKD. The sample taken for sequencing was blood. V and J are TRBV10-3 and TRBJ1-3; D perhaps matches TRBD1 (5 bases). The TCR originated in a woman in her 40s with Graves' ophthalmopathy. The CDR3 loop is CAIRGEGKGNTISF. In DNA form, the CDR3 reads TGTGCCATTCGAGGGGAAGGAAAGGGAAACACCATATCTTTT.